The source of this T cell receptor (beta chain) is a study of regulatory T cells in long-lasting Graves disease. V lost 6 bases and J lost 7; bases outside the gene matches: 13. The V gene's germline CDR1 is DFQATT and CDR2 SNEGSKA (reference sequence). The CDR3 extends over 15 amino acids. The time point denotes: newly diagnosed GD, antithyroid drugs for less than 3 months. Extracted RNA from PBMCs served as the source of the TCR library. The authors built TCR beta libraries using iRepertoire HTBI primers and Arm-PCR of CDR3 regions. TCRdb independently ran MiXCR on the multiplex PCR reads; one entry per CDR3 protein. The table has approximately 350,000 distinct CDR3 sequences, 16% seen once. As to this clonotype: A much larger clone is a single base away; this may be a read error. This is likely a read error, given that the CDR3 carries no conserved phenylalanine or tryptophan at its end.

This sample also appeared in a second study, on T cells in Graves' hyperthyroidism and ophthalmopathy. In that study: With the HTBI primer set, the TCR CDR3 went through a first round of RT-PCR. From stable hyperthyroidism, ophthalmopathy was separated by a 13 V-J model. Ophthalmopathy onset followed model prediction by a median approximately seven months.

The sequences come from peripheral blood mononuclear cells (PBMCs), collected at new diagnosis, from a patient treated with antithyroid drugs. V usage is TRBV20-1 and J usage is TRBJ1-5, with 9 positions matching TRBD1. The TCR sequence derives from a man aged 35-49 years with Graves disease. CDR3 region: CSATSKQGARQPQHL. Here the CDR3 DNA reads TGCAGTGCAACCTCAAAACAGGGGGCCAGGCAGCCCCAGCATCTT.